This T cell receptor beta chain appears in the sequencing data of a study of OX40 agonist ivuxolimab in advanced cancers. Looking at the study overall: Of the participants, over 30% had some prior anti-PD-1, anti-PD-L1 or anti-CTLA-4 therapy, which was allowed. One patient with hepatocellular carcinoma and two with cutaneous melanoma, three in all, had partial responses.

This table comes from immunoSEQ multiplex PCR, and its TCRdb copy is limited to in-frame clones, with some not included. The sample records approximately 40,000 clones, more than 80% being singletons. This CDR3 comprises 11 residues. Germline CDR1 GTSNPN, CDR2 SVGIG (reference sequence). V dropped 5 bases and J dropped 8 bases, with 12 bases sitting between them. Sequencing used CD4+ or CD8+ T cells sorted from blood, obtained in a trial of the OX40 agonist ivuxolimab. This receptor was obtained from an adult with an advanced solid tumor such as melanoma, head and neck, liver or kidney cancer. The genes are TRBV30 and TRBJ1-2; TRBD1 is a possible D gene (5 bases). This CDR3 is CAWVRGGGYTF. DNA for the CDR3: TGTGCCTGGGTTCGGGGCGGAGGCTACACCTTC.